The present T cell receptor (beta chain) was sequenced within a study of blood T cells in healthy people across ages. The germline CDR1 and CDR2 sequences are SGHAT and FQNNGV. V was cut by 3 bases and J by 1 base, with 15 bases left in between. The CDR3 runs 16 residues. A second PCR of roughly 6 to 12 cycles used a sample-barcoded 5' primer and a J-beta primer mix. MiXCR, applied by TCRdb to the 5' RACE reads, yields one record per CDR3 protein. Of hundreds of thousands of distinct CDR3 sequences listed, roughly 25% were seen once; the top ten hold about 2.9%. The data also belong to a second study, concerning T cells of mothers and their children.

Sequenced sample: blood. This TCR came from a boy younger than 18 in good health. The rearrangement links TRBV11-2 to TRBJ2-5, with a possible D match to TRBD1 (6 bases). The CDR3 DNA reads TGTGCCAGCAGCTTGATCCTACAGGGATTCCAAGAGACCCAGTACTTC. This gives the protein CASSLILQGFQETQYF.